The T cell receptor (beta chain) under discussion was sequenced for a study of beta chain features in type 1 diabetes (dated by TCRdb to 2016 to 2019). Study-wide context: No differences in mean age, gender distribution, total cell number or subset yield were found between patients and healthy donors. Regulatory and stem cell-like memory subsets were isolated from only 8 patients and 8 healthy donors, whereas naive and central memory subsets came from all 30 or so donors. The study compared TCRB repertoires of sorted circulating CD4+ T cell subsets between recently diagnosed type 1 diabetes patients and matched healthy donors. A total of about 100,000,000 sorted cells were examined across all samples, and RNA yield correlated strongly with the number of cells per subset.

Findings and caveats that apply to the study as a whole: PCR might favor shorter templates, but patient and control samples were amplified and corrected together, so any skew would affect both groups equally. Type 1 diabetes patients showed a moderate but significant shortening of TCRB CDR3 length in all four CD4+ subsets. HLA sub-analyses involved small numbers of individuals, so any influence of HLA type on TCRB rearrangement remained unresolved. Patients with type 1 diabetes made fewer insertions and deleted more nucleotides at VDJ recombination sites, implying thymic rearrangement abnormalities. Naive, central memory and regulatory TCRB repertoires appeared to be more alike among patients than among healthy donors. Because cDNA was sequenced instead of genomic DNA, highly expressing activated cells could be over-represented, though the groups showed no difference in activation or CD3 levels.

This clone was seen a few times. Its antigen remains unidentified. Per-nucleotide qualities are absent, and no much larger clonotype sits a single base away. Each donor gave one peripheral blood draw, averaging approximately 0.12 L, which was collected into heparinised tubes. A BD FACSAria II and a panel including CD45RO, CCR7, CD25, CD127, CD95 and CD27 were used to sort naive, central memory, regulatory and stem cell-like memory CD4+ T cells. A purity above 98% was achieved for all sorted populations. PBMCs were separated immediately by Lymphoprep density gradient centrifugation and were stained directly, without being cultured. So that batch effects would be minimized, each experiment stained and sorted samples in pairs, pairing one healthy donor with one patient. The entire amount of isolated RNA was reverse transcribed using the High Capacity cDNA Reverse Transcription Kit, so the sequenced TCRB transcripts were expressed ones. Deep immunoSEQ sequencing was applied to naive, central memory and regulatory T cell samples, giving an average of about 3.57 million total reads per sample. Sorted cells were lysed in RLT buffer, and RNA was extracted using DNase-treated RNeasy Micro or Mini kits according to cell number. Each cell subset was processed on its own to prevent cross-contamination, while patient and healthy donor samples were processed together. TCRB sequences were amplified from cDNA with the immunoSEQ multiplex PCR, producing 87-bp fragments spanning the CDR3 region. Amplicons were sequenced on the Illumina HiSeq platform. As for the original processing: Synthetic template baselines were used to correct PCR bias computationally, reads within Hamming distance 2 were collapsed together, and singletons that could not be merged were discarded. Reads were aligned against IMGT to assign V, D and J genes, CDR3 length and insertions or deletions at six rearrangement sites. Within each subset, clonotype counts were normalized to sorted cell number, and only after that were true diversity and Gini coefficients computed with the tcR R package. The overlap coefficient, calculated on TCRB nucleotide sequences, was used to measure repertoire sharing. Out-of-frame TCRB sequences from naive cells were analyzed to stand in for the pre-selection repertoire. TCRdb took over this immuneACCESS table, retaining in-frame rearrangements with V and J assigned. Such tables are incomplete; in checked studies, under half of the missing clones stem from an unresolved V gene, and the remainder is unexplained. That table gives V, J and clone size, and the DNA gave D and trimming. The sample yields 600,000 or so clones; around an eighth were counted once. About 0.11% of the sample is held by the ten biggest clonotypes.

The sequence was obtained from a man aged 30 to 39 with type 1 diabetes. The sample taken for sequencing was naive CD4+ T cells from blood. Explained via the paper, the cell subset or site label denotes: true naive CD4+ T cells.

The sequenced DNA: TGTGCCAGCAGGGGCACAGGGACCTACGAGCAGTACTTC. The resulting protein is CASRGTGTYEQYF. The rearrangement combines TRBV6-1 with TRBJ2-7; possibly the D gene is TRBD1, per 6 matching bases. Including cysteine and phenylalanine, the CDR3 has 13 amino acids. Of all the DNA, just the CDR3 is kept, 39 bases in frame from base 1. The germline V gene sets CDR1 to MNHNS and CDR2 to SASEGT. V gives up 6 bases and J gives up 2 bases, and the segment between their germline ends measures 11 bases.